Each of the 30 T cell receptor beta chains below was sequenced from the same sample in a study of T cells after yellow fever vaccination. Each CDR3 protein is one row after TCRdb ran MiXCR on the 5' RACE reads. Of 450,000 to 600,000 distinct CDR3 sequences listed, 13% are singletons. Sequencing was performed on PBMCs, taken on the day of the yellow fever booster vaccination. The receptors come from a man aged 25-45 years who received the YFV17D yellow fever vaccine.

To note about this clonotype: As the CDR3 is not closed by the conserved phenylalanine or tryptophan, this likely results from a read error. V and J are TRBV7-3 and TRBJ2-1; 16 nucleotides agree with TRBD2. Germline values: CDR1 SGHTA, CDR2 FQGTGA. V was clipped by 4 bases and J by 2 bases; unmatched bases: 11. The CDR3 runs 20 residues. CDR3 nucleotide sequence: TGTGCCAGCAGCTGGCGGACCGGGACTAGCGGGAGGGCCCCCTACAATGAGCAGTTCTTG. As protein: CASSWRTGTSGRAPYNEQFL.

This clonotype was seen more than once but under ten times. The rearrangement uses TRBV24-1 and TRBJ2-1; 8 nucleotides match TRBD1. Losses at the gene ends were 9 bases for V and 6 bases for J; bases not matched to a gene: 9. The CDR3 is made up of 14 amino acids. CDR1 is KGHDR, CDR2 SFDVKD, per germline. In DNA form, the CDR3 reads TGTGCCACCGCTCCCCGGACAGGGATCAATGAGCAGTTCTTC. Translating it yields CATAPRTGINEQFF.

This clonotype was seen many times. The CDR3 here is CASSLDLRDAYEQYF. CDR3 DNA: TGTGCCAGCAGCTTAGATTTGCGGGATGCGTACGAGCAGTACTTC. The chain links TRBV7-2 to TRBJ2-7; D possibly corresponds to TRBD2 (6 bases). This CDR3 region has 15 residues. V lost 1 base and J lost 4, with 14 bases in between. CDR1 is SGHTA, CDR2 FQGNSA, per germline.

This chain links TRBV20-1 with TRBJ2-7; D tentatively reads TRBD1 or TRBD2 (6 bases each). V shed 6 bases and J shed 2 bases, with 17 bases lying between them. The CDR3 loop spans 14 amino acids. The germline CDR1 and CDR2 sequences are DFQATT and SNEGSKA (reference sequence). As DNA, the CDR3 is TGCAGTGCCCAGGGGACTTTATACACCTACGAGCAGTACTTC. Translation: CSAQGTLYTYEQYF.

This clonotype was recorded a few times. This chain uses TRBV12-3 or TRBV12-4 with TRBJ2-3, with 9 bases that match TRBD2. V lost 6 bases, J lost 8 bases, and 12 bases stayed unmatched. The CDR3 extends over 15 amino acids. CDR3 DNA sequence: TGTGCCAGCAGGGTTAGCGGGAGTGAGGCGTCTACGCAGTATTTT. Translating it yields CASRVSGSEASTQYF.

This clonotype appeared many times. The genes are TRBV5-6 and TRBJ2-1; TRBD2 matches 9 bases. CDR1 and CDR2 from the germline V gene are SGHDT and YYEEEE. Germline trimming cut 4 bases from V and 6 bases from J; bases unmatched to any gene: 11. The CDR3 loop spans 16 amino acids. The CDR3 is CASSRPGLAGFNEQFF. The CDR3, as DNA: TGTGCCAGCAGCCGCCCCGGGCTAGCGGGATTCAATGAGCAGTTCTTC.

This clonotype was recorded a few times. A junction boundary mismatches the germline segment, possibly from a read error. The genes are TRBV6-1 and TRBJ2-1; 7 nucleotides line up with TRBD1. In germline, CDR1 is MNHNS, CDR2 SASEGT. The CDR3 totals 17 residues. The CDR3 DNA follows: TGTGCCAGCAGTAAAGCAGGCCCAGGGGGCTCCTACAATGAGCAGTTCTTC. The encoded protein is CASSKAGPGGSYNEQFF.

The chain couples TRBV9 to TRBJ2-2, with TRBD1 matching over 7 bases. The CDR3 consists of 15 residues. Germline loops: CDR1 SGDLS, CDR2 YYNGEE. Trimming cost V 3 bases and J 7 bases; bases outside gene matches: 9. The CDR3 bases are TGTGCCAGCAGCGGCCGACAGGGACCAGACGGGGAGCTGTTTTTT. This encodes CASSGRQGPDGELFF.

A few counts support this clonotype. V is TRBV20-1 and J is TRBJ2-2; no definite D call. This CDR3 is built from 13 residues. Germline V gives CDR1 DFQATT, CDR2 SNEGSKA (reference sequence). V was clipped by 1 base and J by 7 bases, with 10 bases between them. CDR3: CSARGGSLGELFF. In nucleotides, the CDR3 is TGCAGTGCTAGAGGGGGATCGCTCGGGGAGCTGTTTTTT.

This clonotype turned up a few times. The rearrangement uses TRBV2 and TRBJ2-3; a weak D match, TRBD1 (6 bases). Germline CDR1 SNHLY, CDR2 FYNNEI. V was shortened by 6 bases and J by 0 bases, with 13 bases between the two germline ends. This CDR3 contains 15 residues. CDR3 amino acids: CASSGTFASTDTQYF. DNA for the CDR3: TGTGCCAGCAGCGGGACATTTGCTAGCACAGATACGCAGTATTTT.

This clonotype turned up a few times. V is TRBV30 and J is TRBJ2-7; TRBD1 is a possible D gene (6 bases). The CDR3 contains 15 residues. The germline gives CDR1 GTSNPN, CDR2 SVGIG (reference sequence). Trimming cost V 0 bases and J 2 bases, with 14 bases left between them. The CDR3 region has the DNA TGTGCCTGGAGTGTACTGAGGAAGGGGGCCTACGAGCAGTACTTC. Residues: CAWSVLRKGAYEQYF. Variable domain in full (rest from reference TRBV30 and TRBJ2-7): SQTIHQWPATLVQPVGSPLSLECTVEGTSNPNLYWYRQAAGRGLQLLFYSVGIGQISSEVPQNLSASRPQDRQFILSSKKLLLSDSGFYLCAWSVLRKGAYEQYFGPGTRLTVT.

The chain carries TRBV5-4 and TRBJ2-5; D unclear. The CDR3 is made up of 13 amino acids. Trimming took 3 bases from V and 9 from J, leaving 15 bases between them. Germline CDR1 reads SGHNT; CDR2 reads YYREEE (reference sequence). The CDR3 is CASSSPSDSSQYF. The CDR3 DNA is TGTGCCAGCAGCTCGCCCTCAGACTCCTCCCAGTACTTC.

This clonotype was seen many times. V is TRBV20-1 and J is TRBJ2-3, with 7 positions matching TRBD1. The junction had 4 bases not matched to a gene; V was cut back by 2 bases and J by 2 bases. Per germline, CDR1 DFQATT and CDR2 SNEGSKA (reference sequence). CDR3 length: 14 amino acids. CDR3: CSARRDRFTDTQYF. The CDR3 nucleotides are TGCAGTGCTAGAAGGGACAGATTCACAGATACGCAGTATTTT.

This clonotype was observed a handful of times. The rearrangement uses TRBV7-9 and TRBJ2-7, with D perhaps assigned TRBD1 or TRBD2 (6 bases each). V was shortened by 11 bases and J by 0 bases, with 20 bases between the two germline ends. This CDR3 is built from 15 residues. Germline-derived CDR1 and CDR2 are SEHNR and FQNEAQ (reference sequence). This CDR3 is CARTQLGGPSYEQYF. CDR3 coding DNA: TGTGCCCGCACCCAGTTAGGGGGGCCCTCCTACGAGCAGTACTTC.

This chain joins TRBV24-1 and TRBJ2-3; TRBD1 matches at 7 bases. Germline loops: CDR1 KGHDR, CDR2 SFDVKD. The CDR3 has 14 amino acids. V dropped 7 bases and J dropped 6; count of bases not matched to a gene: 9. The CDR3 nucleotides are TGTGCCACCAGGGACGGGACAGTACCCGATACGCAGTATTTT. Its translation: CATRDGTVPDTQYF.

This clonotype has only a few counts. The V and J genes are TRBV7-9 and TRBJ2-1; TRBD2 matches at 12 bases. There are 16 residues in the CDR3. The V gene's germline CDR1 is SEHNR and CDR2 FQNEAQ (reference sequence). V trimming: 2 bases; J trimming: 7 bases; junction bases outside the gene matches: 6. The CDR3: CASSLLTSGSWNEQFF. The CDR3 DNA is TGTGCCAGCAGCTTACTGACTAGCGGGAGTTGGAATGAGCAGTTCTTC.

This chain uses TRBV4-2 with TRBJ2-7, with 7 bases matching TRBD2. This CDR3 is 15 amino acids long. V gave up 4 bases and J gave up 5 bases; unmatched junction bases: 11. CDR1 and CDR2 from the germline V gene are LGHNA and YNFKEQ. CDR3 region: CASSRIPGGENEQYF. The CDR3 DNA reads TGTGCCAGCAGCCGGATTCCGGGAGGTGAAAACGAGCAGTACTTC.

The table lists this clonotype with many counts. The chain has TRBV14 and TRBJ2-2, with unresolved D. V shed 4 bases and J shed 1 base, with 7 bases lying between them. CDR1 and CDR2 (germline): SGHDN, FVKESK. There are 14 residues in the CDR3. The CDR3 loop is CASSLFLNTGELFF. For the CDR3, the DNA is TGTGCCAGCAGCCTGTTTCTGAACACCGGGGAGCTGTTTTTT.

The V call is TRBV6-4, the J call TRBJ2-7; D is tentatively TRBD1 or TRBD2 (6 bases each). Trimming cost V 5 bases and J 0 bases, with 14 bases left between them. The CDR3 is made up of 15 amino acids. Germline V gives CDR1 MRHNA, CDR2 SNTAGT. As DNA, the CDR3 is TGTGCCAGCAGTATAGAGGGGGGCCCCTCCTACGAGCAGTACTTC. It codes for CASSIEGGPSYEQYF.

The chain is built from TRBV9 and TRBJ2-3; the match to TRBD1 covers 9 bases. This CDR3 is built from 15 residues. Germline V gives CDR1 SGDLS, CDR2 YYNGEE. V shed 4 bases and J 3 bases; nucleotides not matched to a gene: 6. The CDR3 coding sequence is TGTGCCAGCAGCTCCCGGACAGGGGAAACAGATACGCAGTATTTT. Residues: CASSSRTGETDTQYF.

The CDR3 nucleotides read TGTGCCGCCAGACAGGGAAAGTATTCTGGAAACACCATATATTTT. The encoded protein is CAARQGKYSGNTIYF. V usage is TRBV9 and J usage is TRBJ1-3; the match to TRBD1 covers 7 bases. This CDR3 region has 15 residues. The trim removed 10 bases at V and 1 base at J, leaving 11 bases unmatched. Germline V gene lookup returns CDR1 SGDLS and CDR2 YYNGEE.

Comment on this clonotype: A read error may produce the germline difference seen at one junction end. The rearrangement links TRBV10-1 to TRBJ1-5; tentative D call: TRBD1 (6 bases). The CDR3 runs to 14 residues. Germline CDR1 and CDR2: WNHNN and SYGVQD (reference sequence). CDR3 coding DNA: TGTGCCAGCAGCCTGACAACAGGGAGGCAGCCCCAGCATTTT. This codes for CASSLTTGRQPQHF.

The chain uses TRBV20-1 and TRBJ2-7, with no clear D. CDR1 is DFQATT, CDR2 SNEGSKA, per germline (reference sequence). This CDR3 region has 10 residues. Trimming left V 6 bases short and J 6 bases short, with 9 bases between. CDR3 sequence (DNA): TGCAGTGCCTCCTCGGTCGAGCAGTACTTC. Amino acids: CSASSVEQYF.

The CDR3, as DNA: TGTGCCAGCAGTTTACTGACCGTTACCTACGAGCAGTACTTC. Translation: CASSLLTVTYEQYF. The J gene is TRBJ2-7, the V gene TRBV28; D call uncertain. Germline-derived CDR1 and CDR2 are MDHEN and SYDVKM. Trimming shortened V by 2 bases and J by 2 bases, and 10 bases separated the two germline ends. This CDR3 has 14 amino acids.

This clonotype was counted a few times. The chain recombines TRBV20-1 with TRBJ2-3; 8 bases fit TRBD1. With V trimmed by 5 bases and J by 2 bases, 9 bases remained unmatched. The CDR3 extends over 15 amino acids. Germline CDR1 reads DFQATT; CDR2 reads SNEGSKA (reference sequence). CDR3 sequence reads: CSAEPGQANTDTQYF. The CDR3 DNA sequence: TGCAGTGCTGAACCGGGACAGGCGAACACAGATACGCAGTATTTT.

V gene TRBV12-3 or TRBV12-4 combines with J gene TRBJ1-4; D call uncertain. Trimming shortened V by 3 bases and J by 8 bases, and 10 bases separated the two germline ends. This CDR3 region has 13 residues. CDR3 nucleotide sequence: TGTGCCAGCAGTTTGGACTCCGAGGAAAAACTGTTTTTT. Its protein product is CASSLDSEEKLFF.

This chain joins TRBV12-3 or TRBV12-4 and TRBJ2-6, with 13 bases lining up with TRBD2. The length of the CDR3 is 18 residues. After removal of 10 bases from V and 0 bases from J, the junction contained 9 bases not matched to a gene. CDR3 in DNA: TGTGCCATCAGGGCCACTAGCGGGAGGGCCTCTGGGGCCAACGTCCTGACTTTC. This encodes CAIRATSGRASGANVLTF.

The V call is TRBV11-1, the J call TRBJ2-7; 10 bases are a match to TRBD2. Germline V gives CDR1 SGHAT, CDR2 FQDESV (reference sequence). The CDR3 runs to 18 residues. J gave up 1 base and V 0 bases, and 9 bases lay outside the gene matches. The CDR3 DNA is TGTGCCAGCAGCTTAGCGGGGGGCATAGCGGGAGGTTCCTACGAGCAGTACTTC. Protein product: CASSLAGGIAGGSYEQYF.

The CDR3 protein is CASSLVRGNLEQYF. The CDR3 nucleotides are TGTGCCAGCAGCTTAGTCAGGGGCAATCTGGAGCAGTACTTC. This chain uses TRBV7-6 with TRBJ2-7; tentatively, D is TRBD1 (6 bases). Germline V CDR1 and CDR2: SGHVS, FNYEAQ. This CDR3 spans 14 amino acids. V lost 1 base and J 7 bases, leaving 14 bases between the germline ends.

This clonotype was seen just once. The CDR3 DNA follows: TGCAGTGCTAGAAGATCTGGCCACTTGGACACCGGGGAGCTGTTTTTT. Translation: CSARRSGHLDTGELFF. The genes are TRBV20-1 and TRBJ2-2; the D is unclear. CDR1 is DFQATT, CDR2 SNEGSKA, per germline (reference sequence). The length of the CDR3 is 16 residues. Trimming pared 2 bases from V and 3 bases from J, leaving 16 bases between.